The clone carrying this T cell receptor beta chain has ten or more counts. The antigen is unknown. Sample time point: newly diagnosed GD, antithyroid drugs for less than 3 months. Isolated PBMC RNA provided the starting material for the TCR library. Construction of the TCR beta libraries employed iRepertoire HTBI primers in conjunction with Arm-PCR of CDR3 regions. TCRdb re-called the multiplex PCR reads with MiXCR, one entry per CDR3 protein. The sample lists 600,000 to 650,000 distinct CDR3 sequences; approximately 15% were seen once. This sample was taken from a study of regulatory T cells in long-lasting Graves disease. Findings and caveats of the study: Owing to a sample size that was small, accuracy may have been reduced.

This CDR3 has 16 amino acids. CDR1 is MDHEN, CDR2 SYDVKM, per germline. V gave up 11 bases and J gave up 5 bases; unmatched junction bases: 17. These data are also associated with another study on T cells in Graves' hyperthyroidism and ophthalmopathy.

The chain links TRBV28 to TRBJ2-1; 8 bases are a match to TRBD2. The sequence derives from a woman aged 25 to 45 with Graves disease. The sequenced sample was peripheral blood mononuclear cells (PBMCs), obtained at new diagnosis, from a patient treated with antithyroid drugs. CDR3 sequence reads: CAVRGAPGSGNNEQFF. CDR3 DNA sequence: TGTGCCGTCAGGGGCGCCCCGGGTAGCGGGAACAATGAGCAGTTCTTC.